Listed below are T cell receptor beta chains from one sample, sequenced in a study of blood T cell repertoires in COVID-19. Method: immunoSEQ multiplex PCR; TCRdb's copy keeps in-frame clones and lacks some. The table shows 240,000 or so clones, with about 90% occurring only once. The sequencing input was peripheral blood. The source is a man aged 55 to 70 who had recovered from COVID-19. The CDR3 runs from the conserved cysteine through the conserved F or W. A D gene is named only where the DNA matches it firmly. Clone sizes are given selectively: once, few, many, or a class where the clone is expanded.

>.|TRBJ1-5|.|TRBV7-2
TGTGCCAGCAGATATAGGGGAAATCAGCCCCAGCATTTT
CASRYRGNQPQHF
>.|TRBJ1-1|TRBD1|TRBV7-2
TGTGCCAGCAGCCTACAACAGGGGATCACTGAAGCTTTCTTT
CASSLQQGITEAFF
>.|TRBJ1-2|.|TRBV24-1
TGTGCCACCAGTGACGTACAGGGAGTTAACTATGGCTACACCTTC
CATSDVQGVNYGYTF
>.|TRBJ2-3|.|TRBV21-1
TGTGCCAGCAGCAAAGGGGGGACAGGGCCGAGCACAGATACGCAGTATTTT
CASSKGGTGPSTDTQYF
>.|TRBJ2-1|.|TRBV6-5
TGTGCCAGCAGTTACTCACGGACGGGGTACAATGAGCAGTTCTTC
CASSYSRTGYNEQFF
>.|TRBJ1-5|.|TRBV19
TGTGCCAGTAGTTTCAGTCTCAATCAGCCCCAGCATTTT
CASSFSLNQPQHF
>.|TRBJ2-2|.|TRBV9
TGTGCCAGCAGCGTAGTCACCGACATCCCCGGGGAGCTGTTTTTT
CASSVVTDIPGELFF
>.|TRBJ2-6|TRBD1|TRBV9
TGTGCCAGCAGCCACCGGACAGGGAGGCTTTCTGGGGCCAACGTCCTGACTTTC
CASSHRTGRLSGANVLTF
>.|TRBJ2-2|.|TRBV19
TGTGCCAGTAGTATGGTCCCCCCCCGGGCCGGGGAGCTGTTTTTT
CASSMVPPRAGELFF
>.|TRBJ1-1|.|TRBV19
TGTGCCAGTAGCCGGACACGTATGAACACTGAAGCTTTCTTT
CASSRTRMNTEAFF
>once|TRBJ2-3|TRBD2|TRBV29-1
TGCAGCGTTTACCCAGCGGGGTTCACAGATACGCAGTATTTT
CSVYPAGFTDTQYF
>.|TRBJ1-2|TRBD1|TRBV7-9
TGCCCCGGGGACAGCTATGGCTACACCTTC
CPGDSYGYTF
>once|TRBJ1-5|TRBD1|TRBV19
TGTGCCAGTAGTATAGGGACAGGGGCCCAGCCCCAGCATTTT
CASSIGTGAQPQHF
>.|TRBJ1-1|.|TRBV30
TGTGCCTGCTCAGGGGTTGAAGCTTTCTTT
CACSGVEAFF
>.|TRBJ1-5|TRBD1|TRBV5-1
TGCGCCAGCAGCTTTGGGACAGGGGGACAGCCCCAGCATTTT
CASSFGTGGQPQHF
>.|TRBJ2-3|TRBD1|TRBV7-9
TGTGCCAGCAGCCCCGGACAGGGGGCAGATACGCAGTATTTT
CASSPGQGADTQYF
>.|TRBJ1-2|.|TRBV5-1
TGCGCCAGCAGCTTGGCCACTAACTATGGCTACACCTTC
CASSLATNYGYTF
>.|TRBJ1-1|TRBD1|TRBV27
TGTGCCAGCAGTCTTCACAGGGGCGGCGGGGCCACTGAAGCTTTCTTT
CASSLHRGGGATEAFF
>.|TRBJ1-4|TRBD1|TRBV5-1
TGCGCCAGCAGCCGTGGGACAGGAGGTGAAAAACTGTTTTTT
CASSRGTGGEKLFF
>.|TRBJ2-3|TRBD1|TRBV24-1
TGTGCCACCAATTCCGGGACAGGGGAGTTAGCGCAGTATTTT
CATNSGTGELAQYF